The clone carrying this T cell receptor (beta chain) was detected many times. What it binds is not known. Germline values: CDR1 SGHVS, CDR2 FNYEAQ. The CDR3 has 15 residues. The V end lost 0 bases, the J end lost 2 bases, and 9 bases lay between the germline ends. This entry belongs to a study of neurological immune-mediated disorders. General observations from the study: No CDR3 amino acid sequences were shared by expanded clones across subjects, suggesting private repertoires in all groups.

From 2 million PBMCs stored at -80 C, the unsorted libraries were generated. It was by 5'RACE with 10-nucleotide random UMIs that the cDNA was made. TCRdb reprocessed the 5' RACE reads with MiXCR, giving one entry per CDR3 protein. This table has about 57,000 distinct CDR3 sequences, more than 9.5% appearing once. The source is a woman aged 55 to 70 with HTLV-1-associated myelopathy (HAM/TSP). The source material was PBMCs. The gene calls are TRBV7-6 and TRBJ2-3, with D hard to call. The CDR3 region has the DNA TGTGCCAGCAGCTTAGCTATAGCTAACACAGATACGCAGTATTTT. This encodes CASSLAIANTDTQYF.